Presented here are 29 T cell receptor beta chains from one specimen sequenced in a study of radiotherapy plus CTLA-4 blockade in lung cancer. Here immunoSEQ multiplex PCR was the method, and the copy in TCRdb shows in-frame clones only, minus some. The sample records roughly 25,000 clones, over 70% being singletons. Sequencing used peripheral blood, obtained from a patient treated with radiotherapy plus ipilimumab. Source of these receptors: a human donor with non-small cell lung cancer who had stable disease on radiotherapy plus ipilimumab.

The CDR3 bases are TGTGCCAGCAGATATGACAGGAGATCAATCACTGAAGCTTTCTTT. It translates to CASRYDRRSITEAFF. The rearrangement uses TRBV27 and TRBJ1-1; TRBD1 might be the D (6 bases). CDR1 and CDR2 (germline): MNHEY, SMNVEV (reference sequence). V was pared by 6 bases and J by 4 bases, with 18 bases between. The CDR3 loop spans 15 amino acids.

This clone occurred a few times. V and J are TRBV5-4 and TRBJ2-3; D not resolved. Trimming left V 6 bases short and J 2 bases short, with 7 bases between. Germline CDR1 is SGHNT and CDR2 is YYREEE (reference sequence). The CDR3 is made up of 12 amino acids. The CDR3 loop is CASKGFTDTQYF. For the CDR3, the DNA is TGTGCCAGCAAAGGTTTCACAGATACGCAGTATTTT.

This clone has just one count. Here the CDR3 reads CASSSSSWDNDYTF. The CDR3 DNA reads as TGTGCCAGCAGTTCATCCTCATGGGACAACGACTACACCTTC. V is TRBV28 and J is TRBJ1-2, with D perhaps matching TRBD1 (6 bases). V shed 4 bases and J shed 10 bases, with 19 bases lying between them. CDR1 MDHEN and CDR2 SYDVKM come from the germline V gene. The CDR3 has 14 residues.

The J gene is TRBJ1-1, the V gene TRBV5-4, with D tentatively TRBD1 (6 bases). V lost 3 bases and J 11 bases, leaving 20 bases between the germline ends. The CDR3 covers 14 residues. Germline CDR1 reads SGHNT; CDR2 reads YYREEE (reference sequence). The CDR3 coding sequence is TGTGCCAGCAGCTCCTTGGCCACGGGGGCCAAGGCTTTCTTT. It encodes CASSSLATGAKAFF.

The gene calls are TRBV7-3 and TRBJ2-1, with 9 nucleotides matching TRBD2. The CDR3 has 13 residues. Germline CDR1 reads SGHTA; CDR2 reads FQGTGA. The V gene end was trimmed by 6 bases and the J gene end by 9 bases; junction bases not matched to a gene: 6. CDR3 region: CASSFSGSSEQFF. The CDR3 DNA follows: TGTGCCAGCAGTTTTAGCGGGAGTTCTGAGCAGTTCTTC.

The genes are TRBV29-1 and TRBJ2-2; 10 nucleotides align to TRBD2. The CDR3 runs to 15 residues. The V gene end was trimmed by 2 bases and the J gene end by 7 bases; junction bases not matched to a gene: 7. The V gene's germline CDR1 is SQVTM and CDR2 ANQGSEA. The CDR3 protein is CSVEFLAGEDGELFF. CDR3 sequence (DNA): TGCAGCGTTGAATTCCTAGCGGGAGAGGACGGGGAGCTGTTTTTT.

The V call is TRBV7-2, the J call TRBJ2-3; 9 positions agree with TRBD2. Germline V gives CDR1 SGHTA, CDR2 FQGNSA. J gave up 2 bases and V 2 bases, and 11 bases lay outside the gene matches. This CDR3 has 18 amino acids. CDR3 loop: CASSLRVSSGSITDTQYF. CDR3 nucleotide sequence: TGTGCCAGCAGCTTACGGGTCAGTAGCGGGAGTATCACAGATACGCAGTATTTT.

The chain recombines TRBV6-1 with TRBJ2-1; D assignment may be TRBD1 or TRBD2 (5 bases each). CDR3 size: 14 residues. Germline assignment: CDR1 MNHNS and CDR2 SASEGT. Trimming took 7 bases from V and 2 from J, leaving 12 bases between them. The CDR3 sequence is CASKGREPYNEQFF. Written as DNA, the CDR3 is TGTGCCAGCAAAGGCAGGGAGCCCTACAATGAGCAGTTCTTC.

The chain joins TRBV28 to TRBJ2-1; D could derive from TRBD1 or TRBD2 (5 bases each). This CDR3 is 15 amino acids long. V shed 5 bases and J shed 5 bases, with 16 bases lying between them. Per the germline V gene, CDR1 is MDHEN and CDR2 is SYDVKM. The CDR3 spells CASSPKYPGHNEQFF. The DNA for the CDR3 is TGTGCCAGCAGTCCTAAGTACCCGGGACACAATGAGCAGTTCTTC.

V and J are TRBV4-1 and TRBJ2-7; maybe TRBD2 (6 bases). The germline gives CDR1 MGHRA, CDR2 YSYEKL. This CDR3 contains 15 residues. Trimming pared 1 base from V and 0 bases from J, leaving 10 bases between. The CDR3 DNA is TGCGCCAGCAGCCAAGTAGGGACTCGCTCCTACGAGCAGTACTTC. It translates to CASSQVGTRSYEQYF.

This clone showed up just a few times. This sequence joins TRBV19 and TRBJ2-5; D is unclear. V shed 8 bases and J shed 0 bases, with 10 bases lying between them. The CDR3 spans 13 residues. The germline V gene has CDR1 LNHDA and CDR2 SQIVND (reference sequence). The CDR3 sequence is CASLSPYQETQYF. DNA for the CDR3: TGTGCCAGTCTGTCCCCCTACCAAGAGACCCAGTACTTC.

The CDR3 region is CSVEGQGYTGELFF. The CDR3 DNA reads as TGCAGCGTCGAGGGACAGGGGTACACCGGGGAGCTGTTTTTT. V usage is TRBV29-1 and J usage is TRBJ2-2; 10 positions agree with TRBD1. Germline CDR1 is SQVTM and CDR2 is ANQGSEA. The CDR3 extends over 14 amino acids. Trimming removed 6 bases from V and 3 bases from J; junction bases left unmatched: 4.

This clone has more than one count but fewer than ten. The chain joins TRBV7-8 to TRBJ2-7; D possibly corresponds to TRBD1 (6 bases). Germline lookup yields CDR1 SGHVS and CDR2 FQNEAQ. The CDR3 runs 15 residues. The V gene lost 1 base and the J gene lost 5 bases, with 15 bases spanning the gap. The CDR3 bases are TGTGCCAGCAGCTTAGTAGGTAACAGGGTCAACGAGCAGTACTTC. Translated: CASSLVGNRVNEQYF.

This rearrangement joins TRBV6-6 to TRBJ1-4; 10 nucleotides match TRBD1. Germline CDR1 and CDR2: MNHNY and SVGAGI (reference sequence). The CDR3 has 15 amino acids. The J segment lost 7 bases and the V segment lost 5 bases, leaving 7 bases of the junction unmatched. Here the CDR3 DNA reads TGTGCCAGCAGTCCGCGACAGGGGGCGGGTGAAAAACTGTTTTTT. As protein: CASSPRQGAGEKLFF.

The chain recombines TRBV13 with TRBJ1-2, with D maybe TRBD1 (6 bases). CDR1 is PRHDT and CDR2 is FYEKMQ in the germline V gene (reference sequence). CDR3 length: 12 residues. Trimming left V 2 bases short and J 13 bases short, with 14 bases between. In DNA form, the CDR3 reads TGTGCCAGCAGCTTAATGGGGGCCGCTTCCACCTTC. Translation: CASSLMGAASTF.

The CDR3 sequence: CASSRTGTRSSYEQYF. The CDR3 coding sequence is TGTGCCAGTAGTAGAACCGGGACACGAAGCTCCTACGAGCAGTACTTC. V and J are TRBV19 and TRBJ2-7; a weak D match, TRBD1 (6 bases). This CDR3 is built from 16 residues. The ends were cut back, 4 bases at V and 0 bases at J, with 16 bases in the middle. Germline CDR1 and CDR2: LNHDA and SQIVND (reference sequence). Supplemented by reference TRBV19 and TRBJ2-7, the full variable domain reads DGGITQSPKYLFRKEGQNVTLSCEQNLNHDAMYWYRQDPGQGLRLIYYSQIVNDFQKGDIAEGYSVSREKKESFPLTVTSAQKNPTAFYLCASSRTGTRSSYEQYFGPGTRLTVT.

The rearrangement joins TRBV20-1 to TRBJ2-7; no firm D call. V was shortened by 2 bases and J by 3 bases, with 5 bases between the two germline ends. The CDR3 spans 11 residues. In germline, CDR1 is DFQATT, CDR2 SNEGSKA (reference sequence). CDR3 in DNA: TGCAGTGCTAGAACATACTACGAGCAGTACTTC. This encodes CSARTYYEQYF.

The V and J genes are TRBV7-8 and TRBJ1-1, with TRBD1 identical over 9 bases. CDR3 length equals 18 residues. CDR1 is SGHVS and CDR2 is FQNEAQ in the germline V gene. V lost 4 bases and J lost 1; bases outside the gene matches: 13. The chain's CDR3 is CASSSFDRGARQNTEAFF. DNA of the CDR3: TGTGCCAGCAGCTCCTTCGACAGGGGGGCTAGACAGAACACTGAAGCTTTCTTT. The whole variable domain, remainder taken from reference TRBV7-8 and TRBJ1-1, is GAGVSQSPRYKVAKRGQDVALRCDPISGHVSLFWYQQALGQGPEFLTYFQNEAQLDKSGLPSDRFFAERPEGSVSTLKIQRTQQEDSAVYLCASSSFDRGARQNTEAFFGQGTRLTVV.

The rearrangement links TRBV21-1 to TRBJ2-7; TRBD2 reflects the table's D call only, with no check against the DNA. TRBV21-1 is a pseudogene. The length of the CDR3 is 17 residues. The CDR3 loop reads CASSKVLSAGGPYEQYF. For the CDR3, the DNA is TGTGCCAGCAGCAAAGTTTTATCAGCGGGAGGACCCTACGAGCAGTACTTC.

The J gene is TRBJ2-3, the V gene TRBV6-5; D unclear. Germline values: CDR1 MNHEY, CDR2 SVGAGI. Trimming took 7 bases from V and 4 from J, leaving 18 bases between them. The CDR3 consists of 15 residues. The CDR3 here is CASTSLAAAPDTQYF. CDR3 nucleotides: TGTGCCAGCACCTCCCTGGCAGCCGCCCCAGATACGCAGTATTTT.

The V call is TRBV28, the J call TRBJ2-1, with TRBD1 as a possible D gene (6 bases). The CDR3 is 15 residues long. The V gene's germline CDR1 is MDHEN and CDR2 SYDVKM. V was clipped by 4 bases and J by 4 bases, with 14 bases between them. The DNA for the CDR3 is TGTGCCAGCAGTTCAACCGGGACATATTACAATGAGCAGTTCTTC. This encodes CASSSTGTYYNEQFF.

The V and J genes are TRBV11-2 and TRBJ2-1; D perhaps matches TRBD2 (6 bases). CDR1 SGHAT and CDR2 FQNNGV come from the germline V gene. V lost 1 base, J lost 16 bases, and 14 bases lay in between. CDR3 length: 12 amino acids. The CDR3 reads CASSLGRGSLFF. The CDR3 DNA reads TGTGCCAGCAGCTTAGGGAGGGGCTCCCTCTTCTTC.

This chain joins TRBV7-2 and TRBJ2-7; 9 nucleotides match TRBD2. The CDR3 spans 17 residues. The ends lost 5 bases at V and 0 bases at J; junction bases unmatched: 11. The germline V gene has CDR1 SGHTA and CDR2 FQGNSA. In DNA, the CDR3 is TGTGCCAGCAGCCGGGACGGGGCGGGAGGGTCCTCCTACGAGCAGTACTTC. Amino acids: CASSRDGAGGSSYEQYF.

V and J are TRBV19 and TRBJ2-7, with D possibly TRBD2 on 5 matching bases. The germline V gene encodes CDR1 LNHDA and CDR2 SQIVND (reference sequence). CDR3 size: 12 residues. V lost 7 bases, J lost 3 bases, and 10 bases lay in between. CDR3: CASNDGDYEQYF. Written as DNA, the CDR3 is TGTGCCAGTAACGACGGGGACTACGAGCAGTACTTC.

This clone occurred a few times. This rearrangement joins TRBV7-2 to TRBJ2-3, with D possibly being TRBD2 (6 bases). The ends were cut back, 0 bases at V and 10 bases at J, with 11 bases in the middle. The CDR3 sequence is 13 residues long. Germline V lookup: CDR1 SGHTA, CDR2 FQGNSA. Here the CDR3 reads CASSLARELPQYF. The CDR3 DNA reads as TGTGCCAGCAGCTTAGCCCGGGAGCTCCCGCAGTATTTT.

V gene TRBV19 combines with J gene TRBJ2-1; TRBD1 aligns across 7 bases. The CDR3 has 13 residues. V trimming: 7 bases; J trimming: 8 bases; junction bases outside the gene matches: 8. Germline V lookup: CDR1 LNHDA, CDR2 SQIVND (reference sequence). Written as DNA, the CDR3 is TGTGCCAGTACAGACAGGGTTCGACATGAGCAGTTCTTC. It specifies CASTDRVRHEQFF.

The chain combines TRBV10-3 with TRBJ1-3; no clear D. Trimming shortened V by 4 bases and J by 0 bases, and 10 bases separated the two germline ends. Germline CDR1 and CDR2: ENHRY and SYGVKD. This CDR3 comprises 15 residues. CDR3: CAISGRQSSGNTIYF. CDR3 sequence (DNA): TGTGCCATCAGTGGACGCCAGAGCTCTGGAAACACCATATATTTT.

This clone was observed a few times. The CDR3 DNA reads TGTGCCAGCAGCTTAGCACAGGGGAAATACGAGCAGTACTTC. Translated, it gives CASSLAQGKYEQYF. The V call is TRBV7-2, the J call TRBJ2-7; 7 nucleotides agree with TRBD1. The germline gives CDR1 SGHTA, CDR2 FQGNSA. The CDR3 spans 14 residues. J gave up 4 bases and V 0 bases, and 3 bases lay outside the gene matches.

This chain uses TRBV7-6 with TRBJ1-5; possibly TRBD1 for D (5 bases). From germline, CDR1 is SGHVS and CDR2 FNYEAQ. Trimming took 5 bases from V and 5 from J, leaving 13 bases between them. This CDR3 is 14 amino acids long. For the CDR3, the DNA is TGTGCCAGCAGCCGACACCCGGGGGATCAGCCCCAGCATTTT. Translation gives CASSRHPGDQPQHF.